The sequence of this TCR beta chain was determined in a study of vaccination and CD4 T cells after COVID-19. Turning to the study itself: Participants were vaccinated with two doses, given as either BNT162b2 or mRNA-1273 vaccine.

At the Johns Hopkins FTIC core, DNA taken from cultured CD4+ T cells was sequenced by way of the Oncomine TCR Beta short-read assay. Genomic DNA was isolated from CD4+ T cells that had been cultured. TCRdb independently ran MiXCR on the PCR reads; one entry per CDR3 protein. The data contain about 20,000 distinct CDR3 sequences, roughly half of them singletons. The CDR3 extends over 15 amino acids. V shed 0 bases, J shed 5 bases, and the junction held 3 bases outside the gene matches. The germline CDR1 and CDR2 sequences are SGHRS and YFSETQ. As for this clonotype: The target antigen is unknown.

As for treatment: approximately nine-day PBMC culture with coronavirus spike peptide pools or control peptides (ViraFEST assay). At both days 3 and 7, half the medium was replaced with fresh IL-2 medium. The specimen was CD4+ T cells from blood, cultured in vitro, collected before SARS-CoV-2 vaccination. The chain recombines TRBV5-1 with TRBJ1-1; 11 positions match TRBD1. This clonotype was obtained from a human donor who had recovered from COVID-19. The CDR3 spells CASSLAGTGGTEAFF. The DNA of the CDR3 is TGCGCCAGCAGCTTGGCCGGGACAGGGGGGACTGAAGCTTTCTTT.